The entry below gives a single T cell receptor (beta chain) sequence along with its context. Clones were sequenced by immunoSEQ multiplex PCR, and TCRdb holds only the in-frame ones, with some missing. The repertoire holds 20,000 to 25,000 clones, 73% seen once, with over 0.65% in the top ten. These data originate in a study of T cells after posttransplantation cyclophosphamide. The CDR3 sequence is 11 residues long. Germline V gene lookup returns CDR1 DFQATT and CDR2 SNEGSKA (reference sequence). The ends were cut back, 5 bases at V and 7 bases at J, with 11 bases in the middle. The receptor's source is a woman aged 60-70 years in good health, CMV-negative, and a related stem cell transplant donor. The genes are TRBV20-1 and TRBJ1-2; D gene unclear. The sequenced material came from memory CD4+ T cells sorted from PBMCs. The CDR3 reads CSAFRASGYTF. As DNA, the CDR3 is TGCAGTGCTTTTCGAGCGAGTGGCTACACCTTC.